These T cell receptor beta chains were read from a single sample in a study of cytomegalovirus exposure and HLA in healthy donors. Here immunoSEQ multiplex PCR was the method, and the copy in TCRdb shows in-frame clones only, minus some. The table records 150,000 or so clones, 55% to 75% of them present only once. The sequenced sample consisted of PBMCs. Receptor source: a human donor in good health. Both conserved end residues are part of each CDR3. Each record gives: clone size, D gene, J gene, V gene, CDR3 DNA, CDR3 protein. A D gene is named only where the DNA matches it firmly. Expanded clones get a size class; other rows say once, few or many, or leave the size out.

abundance: .; d_gene: TRBD1; j_gene: TRBJ2-2; v_gene: TRBV5-8; CDR3nt: TGTGCCAGCAGCCGAACCGGGACAGGGATCGGGGAGCTGTTTTTT; CDR3aa: CASSRTGTGIGELFF
abundance: .; d_gene: .; j_gene: TRBJ2-1; v_gene: TRBV9; CDR3nt: TGTGCCAGTCGGAGGCGGGGGCGGCCTTACAATGAGCAGTTCTTC; CDR3aa: CASRRRGRPYNEQFF
abundance: few; d_gene: .; j_gene: TRBJ2-7; v_gene: TRBV12-2; CDR3nt: TGTGCAAGTCGGGGTACAGGGGCGCGCTCCTACGAGCAGTACTTC; CDR3aa: CASRGTGARSYEQYF
abundance: .; d_gene: TRBD1; j_gene: TRBJ2-7; v_gene: TRBV27; CDR3nt: TGTGCCAGCAGTTTTGGGACAGGAGACTACGAGCAGTACTTC; CDR3aa: CASSFGTGDYEQYF
abundance: .; d_gene: TRBD1; j_gene: TRBJ1-5; v_gene: TRBV5-8; CDR3nt: TGTGCCAGCAGTACTACCGGGACAGGGGGCAATCAGCCCCAGCATTTT; CDR3aa: CASSTTGTGGNQPQHF
abundance: .; d_gene: .; j_gene: TRBJ1-1; v_gene: TRBV30; CDR3nt: TGTGCCTGGAGTGTATTTGGCGGACTCATGAACACTGAAGCTTTCTTT; CDR3aa: CAWSVFGGLMNTEAFF
abundance: .; d_gene: TRBD1; j_gene: TRBJ1-2; v_gene: TRBV5-6; CDR3nt: TGTGCCAGCAGCGGGACAGGGGTGGTCGGCGGCTACACCTTC; CDR3aa: CASSGTGVVGGYTF
abundance: .; d_gene: TRBD2; j_gene: TRBJ2-3; v_gene: TRBV5-1; CDR3nt: TGCGCCAGCAGCTTGGCACTAGCGGGCACAGATACGCAGTATTTT; CDR3aa: CASSLALAGTDTQYF
abundance: .; d_gene: TRBD1; j_gene: TRBJ2-2; v_gene: TRBV5-4; CDR3nt: TGTGCCAGCAGCTCGGGCACAGGGGTTGACGGGGAGCTGTTTTTT; CDR3aa: CASSSGTGVDGELFF
abundance: .; d_gene: TRBD1; j_gene: TRBJ2-7; v_gene: TRBV7-2; CDR3nt: TGTGCCAGCAGCTTAGACAGGGGCGAGCAGTACTTC; CDR3aa: CASSLDRGEQYF
abundance: .; d_gene: TRBD2; j_gene: TRBJ2-7; v_gene: TRBV6-5; CDR3nt: TGTGCCAGCAGCTCTAGCGGGGCCTCCTACGAGCAGTACTTC; CDR3aa: CASSSSGASYEQYF
abundance: .; d_gene: TRBD2; j_gene: TRBJ2-7; v_gene: TRBV2; CDR3nt: TGTGCCAGCGGGCGGGGGGGGGCCCTTGGATACGAGCAGTACTTC; CDR3aa: CASGRGGALGYEQYF
abundance: .; d_gene: TRBD1; j_gene: TRBJ1-2; v_gene: TRBV7-2; CDR3nt: TGTGCCAGCAGCTTAGTAGGGACAGGGGGGGACTATGGCTACACCTTC; CDR3aa: CASSLVGTGGDYGYTF
abundance: .; d_gene: TRBD1; j_gene: TRBJ2-7; v_gene: TRBV6-5; CDR3nt: TGTGCCAGCAGTTACTCACAGGGGGGCGAGCAGTACTTC; CDR3aa: CASSYSQGGEQYF